This T cell receptor (beta chain) was sequenced for a study of CD8 T cells in ankylosing spondylitis. Findings of the study overall: Before this, some motif variants had been reported in reactive arthritis synovial fluid and blood. It was reported that disease-linked clones were significantly enriched in matched ankylosing spondylitis synovial fluid. A TCR beta motif made of roughly eight highly homologous variants seemed typical of ankylosing spondylitis blood.

CDR3 length equals 16 residues. V lost 4 bases, J lost 6 bases, and 18 bases lay in between. Germline CDR1 SEHNR, CDR2 FQNEAQ (reference sequence). This clonotype was picked up a small number of times. What it recognizes is unknown. MiXCR was run by TCRdb on the 5' RACE reads, yielding one entry per CDR3 protein. In the table there are about 840,000 distinct CDR3 sequences, approximately 12% of which are singletons. Sequencing was carried out using blood, either unsorted or a sorted T cell fraction (not recorded which). This sequence was found in a male donor with ankylosing spondylitis. The chain is built from TRBV7-9 and TRBJ2-2; possibly TRBD1 for D (5 bases). CDR3 sequence: CASSSTDPGSAGELFF. Written as DNA, the CDR3 is TGTGCCAGCAGCTCCACAGACCCAGGGTCGGCCGGGGAGCTGTTTTTT.